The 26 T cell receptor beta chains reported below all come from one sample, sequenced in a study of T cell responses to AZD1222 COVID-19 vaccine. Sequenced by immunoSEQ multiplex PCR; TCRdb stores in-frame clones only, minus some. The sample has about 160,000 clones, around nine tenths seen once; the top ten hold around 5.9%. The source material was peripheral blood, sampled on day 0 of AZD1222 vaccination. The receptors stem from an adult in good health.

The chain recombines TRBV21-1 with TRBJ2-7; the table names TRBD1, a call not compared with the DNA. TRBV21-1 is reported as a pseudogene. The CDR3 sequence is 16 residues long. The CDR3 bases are TGTGCCAGCAGCAAAGTGTGCCGGCAGGGGGCCTACGAGCAGTACTTC. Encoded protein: CASSKVCRQGAYEQYF.

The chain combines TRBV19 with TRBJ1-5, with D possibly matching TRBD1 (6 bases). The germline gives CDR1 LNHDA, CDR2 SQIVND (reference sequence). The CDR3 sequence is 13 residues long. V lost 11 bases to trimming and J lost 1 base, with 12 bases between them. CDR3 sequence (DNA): TGTGCCCAGAACAGGGACAGCAATCAGCCCCAGCATTTT. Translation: CAQNRDSNQPQHF.

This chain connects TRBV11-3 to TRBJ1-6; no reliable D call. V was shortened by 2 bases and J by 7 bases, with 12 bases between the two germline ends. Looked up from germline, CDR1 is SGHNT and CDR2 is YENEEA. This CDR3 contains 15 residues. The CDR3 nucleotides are TGTGCCAGCAGCTTATCTGGGAAGCCGAATTCACCCCTCCACTTT. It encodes CASSLSGKPNSPLHF.

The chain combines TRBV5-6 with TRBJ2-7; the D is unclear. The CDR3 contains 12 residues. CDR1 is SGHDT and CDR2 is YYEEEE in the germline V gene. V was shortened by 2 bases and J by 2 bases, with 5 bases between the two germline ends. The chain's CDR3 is CASSFGPYEQYF. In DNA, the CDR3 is TGTGCCAGCAGCTTTGGTCCCTACGAGCAGTACTTC.

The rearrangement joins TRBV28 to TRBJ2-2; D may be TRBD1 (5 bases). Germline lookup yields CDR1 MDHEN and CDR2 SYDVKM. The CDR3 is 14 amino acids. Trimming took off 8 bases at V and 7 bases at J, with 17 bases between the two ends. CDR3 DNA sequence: TGTGCCAGCTCTATGGGGCGACGTTACGGGGAGCTGTTTTTT. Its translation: CASSMGRRYGELFF. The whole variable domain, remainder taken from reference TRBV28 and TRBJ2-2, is DVKVTQSSRYLVKRTGEKVFLECVQDMDHENMFWYRQDPGLGLRLIYFSYDVKMKEKGDIPEGYSVSREKKERFSLILESASTNQTSMYLCASSMGRRYGELFFGEGSRLTVL.

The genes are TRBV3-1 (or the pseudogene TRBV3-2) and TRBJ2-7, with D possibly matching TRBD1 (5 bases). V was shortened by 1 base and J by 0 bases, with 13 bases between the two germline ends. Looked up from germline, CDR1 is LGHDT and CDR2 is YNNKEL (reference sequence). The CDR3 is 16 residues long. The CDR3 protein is CASSQGPAGISYEQYF. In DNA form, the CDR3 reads TGTGCCAGCAGCCAAGGGCCGGCAGGGATCTCCTACGAGCAGTACTTC.

The CDR3 bases are TGTGCCAGCAGCGTAGCCCTCCTAGAGGGTAGCGGAAAAGAGACCCAGTACTTC. It specifies CASSVALLEGSGKETQYF. The rearrangement links TRBV9 to TRBJ2-5; TRBD2 is a possible D gene (6 bases). In germline, CDR1 is SGDLS, CDR2 YYNGEE. V lost 0 bases, J lost 3 bases, and 21 bases lay in between. The CDR3 extends over 18 amino acids. Supplemented by reference TRBV9 and TRBJ2-5, the full variable domain reads DSGVTQTPKHLITATGQRVTLRCSPRSGDLSVYWYQQSLDQGLQFLIQYYNGEERAKGNILERFSAQQFPDLHSELNLSSLELGDSALYFCASSVALLEGSGKETQYFGPGTRLLVL.

CDR3 protein: CASSPLTGVSYNEQFF. The CDR3 DNA reads as TGTGCCAGCAGCCCCCTTACAGGGGTTTCCTACAATGAGCAGTTCTTC. The chain couples TRBV7-8 to TRBJ2-1; the match to TRBD1 covers 7 bases. The germline gives CDR1 SGHVS, CDR2 FQNEAQ. With 5 bases clipped from V and 1 base from J, the junction kept 8 bases outside the gene matches. The CDR3 runs to 16 residues.

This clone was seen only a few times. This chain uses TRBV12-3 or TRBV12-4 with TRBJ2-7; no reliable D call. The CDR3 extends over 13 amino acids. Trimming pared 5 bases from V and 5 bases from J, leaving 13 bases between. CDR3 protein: CASSLLPDDEQYF. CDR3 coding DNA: TGTGCCAGCAGTCTCCTTCCGGACGACGAGCAGTACTTC.

The CDR3, as DNA: TGTGCCAGCAGTTACACTCCTAACACTGAAGCTTTCTTT. It translates to CASSYTPNTEAFF. The rearrangement uses TRBV6-2 or TRBV6-3 and TRBJ1-1; D not certain. Trimming stripped 2 bases from V and 2 bases from J, with 6 bases between. Per germline, CDR1 MNHEY and CDR2 SVGEGT. This CDR3 has 13 residues.

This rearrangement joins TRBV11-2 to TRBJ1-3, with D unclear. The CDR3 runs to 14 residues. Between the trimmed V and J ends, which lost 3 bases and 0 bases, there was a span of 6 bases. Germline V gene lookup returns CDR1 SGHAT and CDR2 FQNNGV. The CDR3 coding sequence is TGTGCCAGCAGCTTCGATTACTCTGGAAACACCATATATTTT. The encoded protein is CASSFDYSGNTIYF.

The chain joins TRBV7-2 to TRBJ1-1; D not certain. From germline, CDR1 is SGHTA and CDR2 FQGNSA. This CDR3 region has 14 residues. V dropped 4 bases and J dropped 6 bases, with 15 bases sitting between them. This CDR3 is CASSSSRSQAEAFF. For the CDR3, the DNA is TGTGCCAGCAGCTCCTCAAGAAGCCAGGCTGAAGCTTTCTTT.

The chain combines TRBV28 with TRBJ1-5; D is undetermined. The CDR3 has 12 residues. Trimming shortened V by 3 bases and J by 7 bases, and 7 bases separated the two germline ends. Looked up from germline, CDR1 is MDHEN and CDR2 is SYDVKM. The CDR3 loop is CASSFPGQPQHF. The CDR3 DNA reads TGTGCCAGCAGTTTTCCGGGGCAGCCCCAGCATTTT.

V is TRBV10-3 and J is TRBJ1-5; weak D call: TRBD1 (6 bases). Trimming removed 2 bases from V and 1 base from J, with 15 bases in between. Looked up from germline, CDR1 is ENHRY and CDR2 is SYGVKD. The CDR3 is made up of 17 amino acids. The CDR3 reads CAISEPNSGASNQPQHF. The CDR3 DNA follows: TGTGCCATCAGTGAGCCAAACTCGGGGGCCAGCAATCAGCCCCAGCATTTT.

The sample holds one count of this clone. The CDR3 loop is CASSLTTALYGYTF. The CDR3 nucleotides are TGTGCCAGCAGCTTGACGACAGCCCTCTATGGCTACACCTTC. The rearrangement links TRBV7-8 to TRBJ1-2; D may be TRBD1 (5 bases). V lost 3 bases and J 4 bases, leaving 12 bases between the germline ends. The CDR3 totals 14 residues. Germline CDR1 is SGHVS and CDR2 is FQNEAQ. Filled out from reference TRBV7-8 and TRBJ1-2, the complete variable domain reads GAGVSQSPRYKVAKRGQDVALRCDPISGHVSLFWYQQALGQGPEFLTYFQNEAQLDKSGLPSDRFFAERPEGSVSTLKIQRTQQEDSAVYLCASSLTTALYGYTFGSGTRLTVV.

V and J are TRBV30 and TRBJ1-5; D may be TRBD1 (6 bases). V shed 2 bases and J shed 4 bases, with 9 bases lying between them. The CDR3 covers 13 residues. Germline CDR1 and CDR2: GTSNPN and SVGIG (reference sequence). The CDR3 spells CAWSRDNNQPQHF. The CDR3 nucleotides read TGTGCCTGGAGTCGGGACAATAATCAGCCCCAGCATTTT.

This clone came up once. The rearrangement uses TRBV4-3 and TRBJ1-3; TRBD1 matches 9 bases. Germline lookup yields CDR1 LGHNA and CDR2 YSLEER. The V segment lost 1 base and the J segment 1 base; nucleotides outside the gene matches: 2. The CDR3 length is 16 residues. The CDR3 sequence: CASSQVGTGSGNTIYF. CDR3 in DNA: TGCGCCAGCAGCCAAGTAGGGACAGGGTCTGGAAACACCATATATTTT.

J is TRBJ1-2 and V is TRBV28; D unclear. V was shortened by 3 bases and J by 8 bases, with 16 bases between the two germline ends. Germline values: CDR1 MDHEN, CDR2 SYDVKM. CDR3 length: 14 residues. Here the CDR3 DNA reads TGTGCCAGCAGTTTTCAGGACCGGGGTTGGGGCTACACCTTC. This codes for CASSFQDRGWGYTF.

For the CDR3, the DNA is TGTGCCAGCAGCTCTCCCGGGACCAGGGTAGGTAACAATCAGCCCCAGCATTTT. It yields the protein CASSSPGTRVGNNQPQHF. This rearrangement joins TRBV21-1 to TRBJ1-5. TRBV21-1 is annotated as a pseudogene. The CDR3 runs 18 residues.

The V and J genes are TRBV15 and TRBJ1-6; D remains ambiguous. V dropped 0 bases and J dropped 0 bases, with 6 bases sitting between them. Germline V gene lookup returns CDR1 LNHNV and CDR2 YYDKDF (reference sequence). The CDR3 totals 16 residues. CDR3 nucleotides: TGTGCCACCAGCAGAGAAGGAAGCTCCTATAATTCACCCCTCCACTTT. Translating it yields CATSREGSSYNSPLHF.

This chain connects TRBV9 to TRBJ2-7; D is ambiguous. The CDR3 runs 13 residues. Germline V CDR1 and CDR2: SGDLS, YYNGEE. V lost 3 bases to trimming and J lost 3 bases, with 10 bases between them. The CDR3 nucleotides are TGTGCCAGCAGCGGGCCTTGGAGCTACGAGCAGTACTTC. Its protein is CASSGPWSYEQYF.

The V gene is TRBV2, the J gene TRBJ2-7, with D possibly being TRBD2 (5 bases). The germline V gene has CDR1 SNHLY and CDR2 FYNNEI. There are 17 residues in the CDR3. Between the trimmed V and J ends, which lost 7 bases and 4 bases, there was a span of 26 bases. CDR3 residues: CASIRGSLRENHYEQYF. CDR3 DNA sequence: TGTGCCAGCATACGGGGAAGTTTGAGGGAAAACCATTACGAGCAGTACTTC.

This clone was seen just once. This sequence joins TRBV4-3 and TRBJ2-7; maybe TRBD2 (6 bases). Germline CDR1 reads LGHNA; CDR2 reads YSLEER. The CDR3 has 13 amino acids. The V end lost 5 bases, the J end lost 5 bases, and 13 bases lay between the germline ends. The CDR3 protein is CASSLGLSNEQYF. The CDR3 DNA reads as TGCGCCAGCAGCTTGGGACTGTCTAACGAGCAGTACTTC.

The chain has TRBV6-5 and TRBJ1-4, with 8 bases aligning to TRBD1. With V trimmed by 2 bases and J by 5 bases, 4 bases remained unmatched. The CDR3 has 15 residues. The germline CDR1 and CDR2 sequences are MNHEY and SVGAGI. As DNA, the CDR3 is TGTGCCAGCAGTTACAGACAGGGGAGGAATGAAAAACTGTTTTTT. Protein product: CASSYRQGRNEKLFF.

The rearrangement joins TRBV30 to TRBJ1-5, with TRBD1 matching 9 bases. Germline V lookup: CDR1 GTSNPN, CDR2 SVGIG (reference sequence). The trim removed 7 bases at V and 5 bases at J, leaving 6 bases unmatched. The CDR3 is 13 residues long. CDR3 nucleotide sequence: TGTGCCTTCACGGGACAGGGCCATCAGCCCCAGCATTTT. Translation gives CAFTGQGHQPQHF.

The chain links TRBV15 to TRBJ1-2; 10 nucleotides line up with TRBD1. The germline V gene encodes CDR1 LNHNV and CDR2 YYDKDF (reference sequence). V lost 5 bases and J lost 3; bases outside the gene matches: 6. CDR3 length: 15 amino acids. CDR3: CATSGQGVIYYGYTF. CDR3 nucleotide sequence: TGTGCCACCAGCGGACAGGGGGTCATATACTATGGCTACACCTTC.